The 29 T cell receptor beta chains below were found in one sample sequenced in a study of Graves' ophthalmopathy and Graves' hyperthyroidism. CDR3 regions of TCR beta were amplified from RNA transcripts. RT-PCR with HTBI primers came first, then second-round multiplex PCR. From the multiplex PCR reads, TCRdb called clonotypes with MiXCR, one entry per CDR3 protein. The top ten hold roughly 50% of the sample, which has about 230,000 distinct CDR3 sequences, approximately 42% seen once. Sequencing used peripheral blood. The receptors were sampled from an adult man with Graves' ophthalmopathy.

This chain links TRBV20-1 with TRBJ2-2, with 9 nucleotides matching TRBD2. CDR3 length: 15 residues. Germline values: CDR1 DFQATT, CDR2 SNEGSKA (reference sequence). Trimming at V came to 0 bases and at J to 3 bases, leaving 2 bases not matched to a gene. The CDR3 bases are TGCAGTGCTAGAGATAGCGGGAGACACACCGGGGAGCTGTTTTTT. Its translation is CSARDSGRHTGELFF.

The chain uses TRBV19 and TRBJ2-2; D perhaps matches TRBD2 (5 bases). The CDR3 extends over 18 amino acids. CDR1 and CDR2 (germline): LNHDA, SQIVND (reference sequence). V was cut by 0 bases and J by 1 base, with 15 bases left in between. Written as DNA, the CDR3 is TGTGCCAGTAGTATAGAGGAGGTCAATCTAAGGAACACCGGGGAGCTGTTTTTT. Amino acids: CASSIEEVNLRNTGELFF.

This chain connects TRBV6-1 to TRBJ1-1, with TRBD1 matching 10 bases. CDR1 and CDR2 (germline): MNHNS, SASEGT. This CDR3 has 15 residues. V gave up 5 bases and J gave up 6 bases; unmatched junction bases: 9. CDR3 loop: CASSYPGQGIAEAFF. In nucleotides, the CDR3 is TGTGCCAGCAGTTACCCGGGACAGGGGATCGCTGAAGCTTTCTTT.

This clonotype was observed a few times. The DNA for the CDR3 is TGTGCCAGCAGCTTATTACAGACCCGGAACACCATATATTTT. Residues: CASSLLQTRNTIYF. The rearrangement joins TRBV7-9 to TRBJ1-3; D unclear. There are 14 residues in the CDR3. V was cut by 2 bases and J by 7 bases, with 12 bases left in between. Germline V gene sequence: CDR1 SEHNR, CDR2 FQNEAQ (reference sequence).

This rearrangement joins TRBV10-1 to TRBJ2-5; a weak D match, TRBD2 (6 bases). The CDR3 loop spans 15 amino acids. V was clipped by 6 bases and J by 4 bases, with 18 bases between them. The germline V gene has CDR1 WNHNN and CDR2 SYGVQD (reference sequence). Here the CDR3 DNA reads TGCGCCAGCAGCCCAGTGGGGGGTCGGGGAGAGACCCAGTACTTC. Its translation: CASSPVGGRGETQYF.

This clonotype was seen a handful of times. The J gene is TRBJ2-7, the V gene TRBV12-3 or TRBV12-4; 7 nucleotides match TRBD1. This CDR3 has 13 residues. After removal of 4 bases from V and 4 bases from J, the junction contained 4 bases not matched to a gene. The CDR3 DNA reads TGTGCCAGCAGTTGGTCGGGACAGTACGAGCAGTACTTC. Protein product: CASSWSGQYEQYF.

This chain links TRBV10-2 with TRBJ2-5, with D perhaps being TRBD1 or TRBD2 (5 bases each). CDR1 WSHSY and CDR2 SAAADI come from the germline V gene. The CDR3 covers 14 residues. The V and J ends lost 0 bases and 4 bases respectively, with 9 bases between them. As DNA, the CDR3 is TGCGCCAGCAGTGAGTCGGGGGACGGAGAGACCCAGTACTTC. Translation: CASSESGDGETQYF.

A word on this clonotype: The junction departs from germline at one end; a sequencing error may be responsible. The genes are TRBV7-7 and TRBJ2-2; D is unresolved. Germline V lookup: CDR1 SSHAT, CDR2 FNYEAQ (reference sequence). The CDR3 totals 14 residues. This CDR3 reads CASSPYSNTGELFF. CDR3 sequence (DNA): TGTGCTAGCAGTCCTTACTCGAACACCGGGGAGCTGTTTTTT. The whole variable domain, filled in from reference TRBV7-7 and TRBJ2-2, reads GAGVSQSPRYKVTKRGQDVTLRCDPISSHATLYWYQQALGQGPEFLTYFNYEAQPDKSGLPSDRFSAERPEGSISTLTIQRTEQRDSAMYRCASSPYSNTGELFFGEGSRLTVL.

The gene calls are TRBV20-1 and TRBJ2-5; 14 positions agree with TRBD2. Germline V gene data show CDR1 as DFQATT and CDR2 as SNEGSKA (reference sequence). With 6 bases clipped from V and 5 bases from J, the junction kept 11 bases outside the gene matches. The CDR3 sequence is 16 residues long. The CDR3 spells CSAEPGLAGEGETQYF. The CDR3 region has the DNA TGCAGTGCCGAACCGGGACTAGCGGGGGAAGGGGAGACCCAGTACTTC.

The chain recombines TRBV7-3 with TRBJ1-1; D might be TRBD1 (5 bases). Germline loops: CDR1 SGHTA, CDR2 FQGTGA. CDR3 length: 17 amino acids. V lost 5 bases to trimming and J lost 2 bases, with 21 bases between them. The CDR3 protein is CASSPSGHWDSNTEAFF. DNA of the CDR3: TGTGCCAGCAGCCCGTCGGGGCATTGGGACTCCAACACTGAAGCTTTCTTT. The whole variable domain, filled in from reference TRBV7-3 and TRBJ1-1, reads GAGVSQTPSNKVTEKGKYVELRCDPISGHTALYWYRQSLGQGPEFLIYFQGTGAADDSGLPNDRFFAVRPEGSVSTLKIQRTERGDSAVYLCASSPSGHWDSNTEAFFGQGTRLTVV.

The chain links TRBV19 to TRBJ1-3, with D tentatively TRBD1 (5 bases). The V and J ends lost 4 bases and 0 bases respectively, with 13 bases between them. The V gene's germline CDR1 is LNHDA and CDR2 SQIVND (reference sequence). The CDR3 sequence is 16 residues long. CDR3 protein: CASSTPGRSSGNTIYF. The CDR3, as DNA: TGTGCCAGTAGTACGCCGGGACGTAGCTCTGGAAACACCATATATTTT.

Worth noting for this clonotype: This may be a read error, as it is one base from a much larger clone. DNA for the CDR3: TGCAGCGTTGAAGATGGCGCCTACGGGCAGTACTTC. Translated, it gives CSVEDGAYGQYF. The V and J genes are TRBV29-1 and TRBJ2-7; D is ambiguous. In germline, CDR1 is SQVTM, CDR2 ANQGSEA. The CDR3 totals 12 residues.

The V gene is TRBV7-8, the J gene TRBJ2-7; tentatively, D is TRBD1 or TRBD2 (5 bases each). The CDR3 extends over 15 amino acids. V dropped 1 base and J dropped 5 bases, with 15 bases sitting between them. Germline CDR1 and CDR2: SGHVS and FQNEAQ. CDR3 DNA sequence: TGTGCCAGCAGCTTAGTAGGCAGGGAGAGCGACGAGCAGTACTTC. This gives the protein CASSLVGRESDEQYF.

This clonotype was observed a few times. J is TRBJ2-7 and V is TRBV7-9; 7 positions agree with TRBD1. The V segment lost 3 bases and the J segment 6 bases; nucleotides outside the gene matches: 2. The CDR3 has 12 amino acids. Germline V lookup: CDR1 SEHNR, CDR2 FQNEAQ (reference sequence). In DNA, the CDR3 is TGTGCCAGCAGCTTCCCAGGGGGCGAGCAGTACTTC. Protein product: CASSFPGGEQYF.

Details on this clonotype: A much larger clone differs from this one at a single base, so this may be a read error. V gene TRBV10-3 combines with J gene TRBJ2-7; D remains unclear. This CDR3 has 13 residues. Trimming stripped 3 bases from V and 5 bases from J, with 11 bases between. Germline CDR1 ENHRY, CDR2 SYGVKD. The CDR3 sequence: CAISDANGDEQYF. The DNA of the CDR3 is TGTGCCATCAGTGATGCAAACGGCGACGAGCAGTACTTC.

In its sample, this clonotype was seen a few times. The V call is TRBV6-5, the J call TRBJ2-1; D possibly corresponds to TRBD1 (6 bases). Trimming took off 10 bases at V and 6 bases at J, with 13 bases between the two ends. In germline, CDR1 is MNHEY, CDR2 SVGAGI. This CDR3 region has 12 residues. The CDR3 DNA reads TGTGCCAACCACAGGGAAACCAATGAGCAGTTCTTC. Its translation: CANHRETNEQFF.

This chain's CDR3 is CASSAGVQAAREQYF. The CDR3 DNA sequence: TGTGCCAGCAGCGCAGGGGTCCAGGCGGCGAGGGAGCAGTACTTC. The rearrangement links TRBV2 to TRBJ2-7; D might be TRBD1 (6 bases). Trimming shortened V by 6 bases and J by 7 bases, and 22 bases separated the two germline ends. CDR1 is SNHLY, CDR2 FYNNEI, per germline. There are 15 residues in the CDR3.

This clonotype was counted between two and nine times. V usage is TRBV5-1 and J usage is TRBJ2-7; no definite D call. With 5 bases removed from V and 4 bases from J, the gap between germline ends came to 7 bases. CDR1 and CDR2 from the germline V gene are SGHRS and YFSETQ. The CDR3 spans 11 residues. The CDR3 spells CASRTAYEQYF. DNA of the CDR3: TGCGCCAGCAGAACCGCATACGAGCAGTACTTC.

The chain has TRBV7-9 and TRBJ1-6, with D tentatively TRBD1 (5 bases). The CDR3 length is 15 residues. CDR1 is SEHNR and CDR2 is FQNEAQ in the germline V gene (reference sequence). V lost 1 base to trimming and J lost 5 bases, with 9 bases between them. CDR3 amino acids: CASSLGRGDNSPLHF. CDR3 bases: TGTGCCAGCAGCTTAGGGCGGGGGGATAATTCACCCCTCCACTTT.

The gene calls are TRBV7-9 and TRBJ1-2, with D unresolved. This CDR3 spans 12 amino acids. The V gene's germline CDR1 is SEHNR and CDR2 FQNEAQ (reference sequence). Trimming pared 3 bases from V and 4 bases from J, leaving 6 bases between. The CDR3 reads CASSFNVYGYTF. Written as DNA, the CDR3 is TGTGCCAGCAGCTTTAACGTCTATGGCTACACCTTC.

This clonotype has only a few counts. At one end the junction does not follow the germline gene, possibly because of a read error. The J gene is TRBJ2-7, the V gene TRBV5-1; TRBD1 might be the D (6 bases). This CDR3 region has 17 residues. The germline V gene encodes CDR1 SGHRS and CDR2 YFSETQ. CDR3: CASSLVHRVKGSCEQYF. For the CDR3, the DNA is TGCGCCAGCAGCTTGGTCCACAGGGTAAAAGGGTCCTGCGAGCAGTACTTC.

A few counts support this clonotype. The rearrangement joins TRBV2 to TRBJ1-6; D is undetermined. Germline assignment: CDR1 SNHLY and CDR2 FYNNEI. The V and J ends lost 6 bases and 8 bases respectively, with 11 bases between them. The CDR3 is 13 amino acids. DNA of the CDR3: TGTGCCAGCAGGGATAGCTGGGATTCACCCCTCCACTTT. Translated, it gives CASRDSWDSPLHF.

In this sample, this clonotype turned up a few times. The rearrangement joins TRBV20-1 to TRBJ1-1, with D perhaps TRBD1 (5 bases). Germline CDR1 DFQATT, CDR2 SNEGSKA (reference sequence). The CDR3 runs 13 residues. Trimming removed 1 base from V and 3 bases from J, with 9 bases in between. CDR3 sequence (DNA): TGCAGTGCTAGAGGGCGACAGCACACTGAAGCTTTCTTT. Its protein product is CSARGRQHTEAFF.

Ten or more counts support this clonotype. This chain connects TRBV6-5 to TRBJ2-7, with unresolved D. This CDR3 contains 14 residues. V was trimmed by 4 bases and J by 0 bases, leaving 10 bases between them. Germline V gene data show CDR1 as MNHEY and CDR2 as SVGAGI. This CDR3 reads CASSLWVDSYEQYF. The CDR3, as DNA: TGTGCCAGCAGTTTATGGGTGGACTCCTACGAGCAGTACTTC.

This clonotype was observed a few times. The V call is TRBV2, the J call TRBJ1-1; possibly TRBD1 for D (6 bases). This CDR3 spans 14 amino acids. Per the germline V gene, CDR1 is SNHLY and CDR2 is FYNNEI. Between the trimmed V and J ends, which lost 9 bases and 1 base, there was a span of 15 bases. The CDR3 sequence is CAREDRKWNTEAFF. The CDR3 nucleotides read TGTGCCAGGGAGGACAGAAAATGGAACACTGAAGCTTTCTTT.

This clonotype has a count of ten or more. The V call is TRBV29-1, the J call TRBJ1-1; no definite D call. The CDR3 sequence is 13 residues long. Looked up from germline, CDR1 is SQVTM and CDR2 is ANQGSEA. The V end was cut by 7 bases, the J end by 0 bases, with 12 bases between. The CDR3 sequence: CSAAKQMNTEAFF. The CDR3 DNA is TGCAGCGCCGCGAAACAGATGAACACTGAAGCTTTCTTT.

This sequence joins TRBV7-3 and TRBJ2-7; 7 nucleotides agree with TRBD2. This CDR3 is 14 amino acids long. Germline V CDR1 and CDR2: SGHTA, FQGTGA. Trimming at V came to 5 bases and at J to 2 bases, leaving 6 bases not matched to a gene. The CDR3 is CASSQSGATYEQYF. DNA for the CDR3: TGTGCCAGCAGCCAAAGCGGGGCAACCTACGAGCAGTACTTC.

The rearrangement links TRBV4-1 to TRBJ2-7; the match to TRBD1 covers 7 bases. Germline CDR1 MGHRA, CDR2 YSYEKL. V shed 0 bases and J 5 bases; nucleotides not matched to a gene: 4. The CDR3 length is 14 residues. CDR3 region: CASSQERGHDEQYF. The CDR3, as DNA: TGCGCCAGCAGCCAAGAGAGGGGGCATGACGAGCAGTACTTC.

This chain connects TRBV24-1 to TRBJ2-6, with D possibly being TRBD1 (5 bases). The V gene lost 0 bases and the J gene lost 3 bases, with 26 bases spanning the gap. Germline assignment: CDR1 KGHDR and CDR2 SFDVKD. This CDR3 spans 22 amino acids. CDR3 sequence (DNA): TGTGCCACCAGTGATTTGAGGGTTCTCACAGGTAATTCTTACGGTGGGGCCAACGTCCTGACTTTC. Protein product: CATSDLRVLTGNSYGGANVLTF.